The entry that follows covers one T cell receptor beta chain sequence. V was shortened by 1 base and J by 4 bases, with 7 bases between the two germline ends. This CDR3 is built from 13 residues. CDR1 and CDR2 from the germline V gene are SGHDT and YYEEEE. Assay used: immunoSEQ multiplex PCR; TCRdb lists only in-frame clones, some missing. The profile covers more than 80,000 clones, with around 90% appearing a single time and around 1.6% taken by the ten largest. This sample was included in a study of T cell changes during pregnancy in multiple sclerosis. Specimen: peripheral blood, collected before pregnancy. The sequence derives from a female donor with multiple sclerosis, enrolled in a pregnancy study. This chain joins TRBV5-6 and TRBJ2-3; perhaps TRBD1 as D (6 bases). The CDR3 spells CASSLTGSDTQYF. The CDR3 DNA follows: TGTGCCAGCAGCTTGACAGGGTCAGATACGCAGTATTTT. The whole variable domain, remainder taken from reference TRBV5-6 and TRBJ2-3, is DAGVTQSPTHLIKTRGQQVTLRCSPKSGHDTVSWYQQALGQGPQFIFQYYEEEERQRGNFPDRFSGHQFPNYSSELNVNALLLGDSALYLCASSLTGSDTQYFGPGTRLTVL.